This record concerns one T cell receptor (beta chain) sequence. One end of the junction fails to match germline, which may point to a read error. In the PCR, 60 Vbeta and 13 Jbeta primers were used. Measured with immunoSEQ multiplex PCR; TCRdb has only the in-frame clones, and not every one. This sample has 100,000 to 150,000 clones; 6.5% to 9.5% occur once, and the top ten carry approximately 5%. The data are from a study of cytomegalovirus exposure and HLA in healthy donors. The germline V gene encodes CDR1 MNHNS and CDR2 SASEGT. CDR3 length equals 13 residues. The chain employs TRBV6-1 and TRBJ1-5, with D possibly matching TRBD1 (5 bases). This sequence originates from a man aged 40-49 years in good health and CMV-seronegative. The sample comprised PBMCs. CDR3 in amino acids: CARSEGAHQLQHF. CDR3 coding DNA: TGTGCCAGGAGTGAAGGGGCGCATCAGCTCCAGCATTTT.